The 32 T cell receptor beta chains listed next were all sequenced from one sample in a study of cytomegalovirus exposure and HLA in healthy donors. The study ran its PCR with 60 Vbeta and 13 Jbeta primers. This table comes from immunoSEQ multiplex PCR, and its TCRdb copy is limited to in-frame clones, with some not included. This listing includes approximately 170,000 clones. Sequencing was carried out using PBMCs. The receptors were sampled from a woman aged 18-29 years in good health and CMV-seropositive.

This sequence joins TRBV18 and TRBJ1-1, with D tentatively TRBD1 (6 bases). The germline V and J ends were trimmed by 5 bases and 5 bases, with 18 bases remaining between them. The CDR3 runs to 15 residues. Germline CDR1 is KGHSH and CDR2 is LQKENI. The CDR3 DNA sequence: TGTGCCAGCTCATCGGGGTGGAAGGGGGGGACTGAAGCTTTCTTT. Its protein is CASSSGWKGGTEAFF.

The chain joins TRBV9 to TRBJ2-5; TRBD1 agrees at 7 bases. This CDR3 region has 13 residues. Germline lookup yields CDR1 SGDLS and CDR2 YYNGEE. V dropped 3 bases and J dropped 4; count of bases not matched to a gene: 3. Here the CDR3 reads CASSARDRETQYF. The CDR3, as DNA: TGTGCCAGCAGCGCCCGGGACAGAGAGACCCAGTACTTC.

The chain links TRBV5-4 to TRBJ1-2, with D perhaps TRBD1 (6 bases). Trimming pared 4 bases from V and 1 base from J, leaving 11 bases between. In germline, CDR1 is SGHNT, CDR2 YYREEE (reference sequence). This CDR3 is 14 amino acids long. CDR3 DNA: TGTGCCAGCAGCCCGCGGACAGTTAACTATGGCTACACCTTC. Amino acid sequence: CASSPRTVNYGYTF.

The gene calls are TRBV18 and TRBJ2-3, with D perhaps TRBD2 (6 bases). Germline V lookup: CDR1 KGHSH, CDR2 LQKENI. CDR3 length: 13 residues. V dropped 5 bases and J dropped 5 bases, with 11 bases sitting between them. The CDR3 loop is CASSARGGDTQYF. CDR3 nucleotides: TGTGCCAGCTCAGCGAGGGGAGGAGATACGCAGTATTTT.

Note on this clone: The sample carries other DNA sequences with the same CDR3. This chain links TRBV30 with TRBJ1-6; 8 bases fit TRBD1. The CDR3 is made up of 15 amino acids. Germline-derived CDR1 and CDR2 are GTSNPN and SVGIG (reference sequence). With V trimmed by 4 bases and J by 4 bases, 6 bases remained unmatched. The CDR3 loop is CAWTFRQGYNSPLHF. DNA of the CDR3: TGTGCCTGGACTTTCAGACAGGGGTATAATTCACCCCTCCACTTT.

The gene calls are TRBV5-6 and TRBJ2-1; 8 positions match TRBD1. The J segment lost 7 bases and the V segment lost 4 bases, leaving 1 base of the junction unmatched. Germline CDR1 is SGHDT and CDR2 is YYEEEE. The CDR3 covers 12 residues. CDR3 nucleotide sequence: TGTGCCAGCAGCGACAGGGGTAATGAGCAGTTCTTC. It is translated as CASSDRGNEQFF.

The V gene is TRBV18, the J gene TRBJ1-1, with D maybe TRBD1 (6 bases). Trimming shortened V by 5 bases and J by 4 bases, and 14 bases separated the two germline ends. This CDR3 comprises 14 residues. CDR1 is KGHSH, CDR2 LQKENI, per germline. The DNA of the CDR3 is TGTGCCAGCTCATCGGGGCGAGGGGGCACTGAAGCTTTCTTT. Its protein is CASSSGRGGTEAFF.

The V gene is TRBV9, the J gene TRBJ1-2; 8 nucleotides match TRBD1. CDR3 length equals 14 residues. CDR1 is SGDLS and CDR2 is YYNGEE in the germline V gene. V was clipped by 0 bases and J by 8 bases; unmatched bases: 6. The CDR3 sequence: CASSVAGTGGGYTF. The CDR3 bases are TGTGCCAGCAGCGTAGCCGGGACAGGTGGCGGCTACACCTTC. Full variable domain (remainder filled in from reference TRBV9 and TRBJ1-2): DSGVTQTPKHLITATGQRVTLRCSPRSGDLSVYWYQQSLDQGLQFLIQYYNGEERAKGNILERFSAQQFPDLHSELNLSSLELGDSALYFCASSVAGTGGGYTFGSGTRLTVV.

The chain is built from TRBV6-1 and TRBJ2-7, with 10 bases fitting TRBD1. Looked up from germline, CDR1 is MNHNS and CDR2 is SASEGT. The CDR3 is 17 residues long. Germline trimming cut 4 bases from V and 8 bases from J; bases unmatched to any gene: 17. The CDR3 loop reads CASSASSPGQGLVQQYF. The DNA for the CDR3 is TGTGCCAGCAGTGCCTCCTCGCCGGGACAGGGGTTGGTCCAGCAGTACTTC.

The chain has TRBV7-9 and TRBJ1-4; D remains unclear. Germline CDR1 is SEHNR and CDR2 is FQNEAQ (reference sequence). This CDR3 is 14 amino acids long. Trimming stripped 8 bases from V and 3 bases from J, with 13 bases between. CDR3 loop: CASGILGPNEKLFF. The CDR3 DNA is TGTGCCAGCGGTATCCTTGGGCCTAATGAAAAACTGTTTTTT.

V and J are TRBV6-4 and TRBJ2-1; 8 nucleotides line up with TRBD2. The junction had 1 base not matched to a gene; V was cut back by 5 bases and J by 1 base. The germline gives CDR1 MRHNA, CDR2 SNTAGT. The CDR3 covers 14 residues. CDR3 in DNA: TGTGCCAGCAGTCCTAGCGGGTCCTACAATGAGCAGTTCTTC. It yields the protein CASSPSGSYNEQFF.

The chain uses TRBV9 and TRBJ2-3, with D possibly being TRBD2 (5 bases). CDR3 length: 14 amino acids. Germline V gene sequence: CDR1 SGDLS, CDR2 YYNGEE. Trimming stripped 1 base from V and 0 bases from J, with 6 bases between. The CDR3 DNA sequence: TGTGCCAGCAGCGTACGAGGGAGCACAGATACGCAGTATTTT. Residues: CASSVRGSTDTQYF.

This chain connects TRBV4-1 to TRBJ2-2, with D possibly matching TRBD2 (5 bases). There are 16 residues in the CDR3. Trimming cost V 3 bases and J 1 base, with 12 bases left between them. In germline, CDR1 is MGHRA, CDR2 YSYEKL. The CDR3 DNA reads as TGCGCCAGCAGCCAGTTCGAGCGGCTGAACACCGGGGAGCTGTTTTTT. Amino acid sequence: CASSQFERLNTGELFF.

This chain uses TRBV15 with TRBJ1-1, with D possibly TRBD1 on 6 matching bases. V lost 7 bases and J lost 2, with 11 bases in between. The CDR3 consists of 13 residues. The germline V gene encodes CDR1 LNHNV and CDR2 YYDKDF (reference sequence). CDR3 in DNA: TGTGCCACCACCTGGACAGATAACACTGAAGCTTTCTTT. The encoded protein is CATTWTDNTEAFF. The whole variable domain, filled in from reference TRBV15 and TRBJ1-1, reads DAMVIQNPRYQVTQFGKPVTLSCSQTLNHNVMYWYQQKSSQAPKLLFHYYDKDFNNEADTPDNFQSRRPNTSFCFLDIRSPGLGDTAMYLCATTWTDNTEAFFGQGTRLTVV.

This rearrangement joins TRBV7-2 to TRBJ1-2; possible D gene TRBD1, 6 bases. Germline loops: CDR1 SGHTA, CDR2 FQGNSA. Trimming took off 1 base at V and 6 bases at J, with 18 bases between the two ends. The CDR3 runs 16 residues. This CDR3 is CASSLEGGGGLDGYTF. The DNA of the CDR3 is TGTGCCAGCAGCTTAGAGGGGGGAGGGGGACTAGATGGCTACACCTTC.

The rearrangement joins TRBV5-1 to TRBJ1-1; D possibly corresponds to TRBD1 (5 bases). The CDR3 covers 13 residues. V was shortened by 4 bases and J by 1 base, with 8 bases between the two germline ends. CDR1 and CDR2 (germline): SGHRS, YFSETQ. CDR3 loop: CASSPGQNTEAFF. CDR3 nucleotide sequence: TGCGCCAGCAGCCCCGGACAGAACACTGAAGCTTTCTTT.

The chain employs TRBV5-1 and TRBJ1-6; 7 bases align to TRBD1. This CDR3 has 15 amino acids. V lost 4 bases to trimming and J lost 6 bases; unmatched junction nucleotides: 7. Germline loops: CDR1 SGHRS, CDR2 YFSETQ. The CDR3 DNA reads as TGCGCCAGCAGCCTGGACAACAGGGGTAATTCACCCCTCCACTTT. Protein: CASSLDNRGNSPLHF.

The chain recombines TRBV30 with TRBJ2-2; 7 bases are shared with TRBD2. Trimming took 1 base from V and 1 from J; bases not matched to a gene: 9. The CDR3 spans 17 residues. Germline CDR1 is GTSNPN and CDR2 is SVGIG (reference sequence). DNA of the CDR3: TGTGCCTGGAGTGGATTTCAGTCGGGAGGGAACACCGGGGAGCTGTTTTTT. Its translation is CAWSGFQSGGNTGELFF.

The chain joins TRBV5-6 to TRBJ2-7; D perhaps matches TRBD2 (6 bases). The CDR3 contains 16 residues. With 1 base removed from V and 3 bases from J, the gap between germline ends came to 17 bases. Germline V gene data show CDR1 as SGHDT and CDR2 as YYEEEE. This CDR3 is CASSLSLGTRIYEQYF. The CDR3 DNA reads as TGTGCCAGCAGCTTGAGTTTGGGGACTCGCATCTACGAGCAGTACTTC.

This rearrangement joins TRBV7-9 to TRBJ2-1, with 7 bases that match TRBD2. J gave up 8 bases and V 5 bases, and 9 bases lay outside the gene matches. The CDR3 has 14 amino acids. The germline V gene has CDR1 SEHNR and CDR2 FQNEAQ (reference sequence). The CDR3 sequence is CASSPGRTSDEQFF. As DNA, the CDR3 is TGTGCCAGCAGCCCGGGAAGAACTAGCGATGAGCAGTTCTTC.

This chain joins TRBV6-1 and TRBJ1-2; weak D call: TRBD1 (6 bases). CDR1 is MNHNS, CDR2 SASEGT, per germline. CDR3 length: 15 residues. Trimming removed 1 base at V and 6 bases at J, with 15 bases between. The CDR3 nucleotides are TGTGCCAGCAGTGAAGTGACAGGCCCCGAGGATGGCTACACCTTC. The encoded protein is CASSEVTGPEDGYTF.

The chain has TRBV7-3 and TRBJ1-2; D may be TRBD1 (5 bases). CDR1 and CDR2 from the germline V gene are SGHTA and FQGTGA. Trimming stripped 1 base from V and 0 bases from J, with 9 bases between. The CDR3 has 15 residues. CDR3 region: CASSLMGGSNYGYTF. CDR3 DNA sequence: TGTGCCAGCAGCTTAATGGGGGGATCTAACTATGGCTACACCTTC.

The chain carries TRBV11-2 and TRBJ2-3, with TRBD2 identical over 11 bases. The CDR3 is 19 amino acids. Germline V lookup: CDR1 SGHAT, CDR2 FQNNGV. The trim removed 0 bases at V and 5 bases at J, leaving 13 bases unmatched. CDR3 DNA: TGTGCCAGCAGCTTAGACACTAGCGGGAGTTCCTTGGCTGGAGATACGCAGTATTTT. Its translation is CASSLDTSGSSLAGDTQYF.

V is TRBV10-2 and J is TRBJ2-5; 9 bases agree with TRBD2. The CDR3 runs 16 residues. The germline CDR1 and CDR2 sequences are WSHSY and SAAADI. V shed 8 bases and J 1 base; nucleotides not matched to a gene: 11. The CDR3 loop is CASPGVAGVAQETQYF. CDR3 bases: TGCGCCAGCCCCGGGGTAGCGGGGGTGGCCCAAGAGACCCAGTACTTC.

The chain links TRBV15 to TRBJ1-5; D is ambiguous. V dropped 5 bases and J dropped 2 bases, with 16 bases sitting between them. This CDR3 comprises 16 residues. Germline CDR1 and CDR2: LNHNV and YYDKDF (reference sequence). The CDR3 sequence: CATSGGLLVGNQPQHF. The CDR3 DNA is TGTGCCACCAGCGGCGGGTTACTGGTGGGCAATCAGCCCCAGCATTTT.

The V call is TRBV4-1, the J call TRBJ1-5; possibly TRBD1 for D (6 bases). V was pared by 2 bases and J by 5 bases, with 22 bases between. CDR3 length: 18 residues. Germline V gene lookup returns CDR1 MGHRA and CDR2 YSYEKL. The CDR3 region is CASSQRSLGQKVHQPQHF. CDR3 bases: TGCGCCAGCAGCCAACGTTCCCTAGGACAGAAGGTTCATCAGCCCCAGCATTTT.

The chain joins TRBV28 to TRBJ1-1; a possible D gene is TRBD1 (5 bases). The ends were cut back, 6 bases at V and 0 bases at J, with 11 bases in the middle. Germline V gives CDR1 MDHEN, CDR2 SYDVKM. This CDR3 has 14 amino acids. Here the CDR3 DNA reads TGTGCCAGCAGGCCTGCAGGGATGAACACTGAAGCTTTCTTT. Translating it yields CASRPAGMNTEAFF. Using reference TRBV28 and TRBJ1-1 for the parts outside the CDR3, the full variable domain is DVKVTQSSRYLVKRTGEKVFLECVQDMDHENMFWYRQDPGLGLRLIYFSYDVKMKEKGDIPEGYSVSREKKERFSLILESASTNQTSMYLCASRPAGMNTEAFFGQGTRLTVV.

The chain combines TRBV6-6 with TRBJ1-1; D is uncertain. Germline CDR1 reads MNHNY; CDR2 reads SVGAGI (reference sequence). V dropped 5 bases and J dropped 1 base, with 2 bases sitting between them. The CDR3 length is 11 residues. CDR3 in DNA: TGTGCCAGCAGTCGGAACACTGAAGCTTTCTTT. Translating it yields CASSRNTEAFF.

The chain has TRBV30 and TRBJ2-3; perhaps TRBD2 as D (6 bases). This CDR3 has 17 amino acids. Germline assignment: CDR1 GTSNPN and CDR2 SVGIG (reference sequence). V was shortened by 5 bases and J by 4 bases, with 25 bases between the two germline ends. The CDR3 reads CAWQLRVRLAFPDTQYF. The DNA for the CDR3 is TGTGCCTGGCAACTGAGAGTCAGGCTAGCGTTCCCAGATACGCAGTATTTT.

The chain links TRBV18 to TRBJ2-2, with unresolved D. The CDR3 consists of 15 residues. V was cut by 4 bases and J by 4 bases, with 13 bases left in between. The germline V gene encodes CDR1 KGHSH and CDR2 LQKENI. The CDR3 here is CASSLLSLPTGELFF. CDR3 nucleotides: TGTGCCAGCTCACTGTTGTCCCTTCCCACCGGGGAGCTGTTTTTT.

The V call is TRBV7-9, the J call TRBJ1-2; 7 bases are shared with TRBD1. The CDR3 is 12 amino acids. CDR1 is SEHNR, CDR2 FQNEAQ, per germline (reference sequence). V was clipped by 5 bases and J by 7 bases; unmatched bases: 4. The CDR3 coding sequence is TGTGCCAGCAGCCCCACAGGGGTTGGCTACACCTTC. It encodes CASSPTGVGYTF.

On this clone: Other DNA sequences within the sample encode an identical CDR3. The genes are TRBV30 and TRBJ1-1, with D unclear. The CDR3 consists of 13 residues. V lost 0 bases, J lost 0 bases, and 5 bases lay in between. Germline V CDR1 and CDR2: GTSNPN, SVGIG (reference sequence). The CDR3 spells CAWSVSLNTEAFF. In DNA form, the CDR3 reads TGTGCCTGGAGTGTAAGCTTGAACACTGAAGCTTTCTTT.